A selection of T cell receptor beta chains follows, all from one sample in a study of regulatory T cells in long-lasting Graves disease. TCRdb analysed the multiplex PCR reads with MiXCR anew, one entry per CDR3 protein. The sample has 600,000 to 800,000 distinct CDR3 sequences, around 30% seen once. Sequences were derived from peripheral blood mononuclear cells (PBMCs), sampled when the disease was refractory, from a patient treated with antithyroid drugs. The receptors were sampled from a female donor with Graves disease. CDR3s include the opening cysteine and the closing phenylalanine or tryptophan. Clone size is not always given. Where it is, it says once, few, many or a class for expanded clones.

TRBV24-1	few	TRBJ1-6	CATSVPGAGNSPLHF
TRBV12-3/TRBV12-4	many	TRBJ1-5	CASSERGVFISNQPQHF
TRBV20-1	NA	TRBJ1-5	CSANKQGMGNQPQHF
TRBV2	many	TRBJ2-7	CASSEARTAYEQYF
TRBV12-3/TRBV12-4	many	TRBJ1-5	CASSLPGQARPQHF
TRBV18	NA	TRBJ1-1	CASSPRGADTEAFF
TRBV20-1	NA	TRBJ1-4	CSARAVRDTTNEKLFF
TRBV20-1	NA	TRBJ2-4	CSARDKGGGNIQYF
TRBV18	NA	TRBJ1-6	CASSPSAGDSPLHF
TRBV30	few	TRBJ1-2	CAWSNRGRGGYTF
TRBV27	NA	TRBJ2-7	CASSLSPFYEQYF
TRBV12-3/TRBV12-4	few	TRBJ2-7	CASTPGGLAGAFGQYF
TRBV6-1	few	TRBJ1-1	CASRQGAGNTEAFF
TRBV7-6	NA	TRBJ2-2	CASSLLAGQNGELFF
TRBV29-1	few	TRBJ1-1	CSVLPMRQGATEAFF
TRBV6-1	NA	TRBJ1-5	CASGDRSNQPQHF
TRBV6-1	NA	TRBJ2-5	CASRPWSGETQYF